This T cell receptor beta chain stems from a study of blood T cell repertoires in COVID-19. In the study overall: Sites in the United States, Italy and Spain provided acute and convalescent COVID-19 samples.

V lost 3 bases to trimming and J lost 5 bases; unmatched junction nucleotides: 7. This CDR3 contains 15 residues. Germline V gene data show CDR1 as MDHEN and CDR2 as SYDVKM. Using immunoSEQ multiplex PCR, the repertoire was profiled, and TCRdb retains in-frame clones only, with some absent. The table lists about 360,000 clones, 81% of them singletons. The V and J genes are TRBV28 and TRBJ2-7; TRBD1 matches at 10 bases. The TCR sequence derives from a human donor with acute or convalescent COVID-19. The donor label of this sample is uncertain. The sequencing sample was made of peripheral blood. The CDR3: CASSFGTGVPHEQYF. CDR3 DNA sequence: TGTGCCAGCAGTTTCGGGACAGGGGTTCCCCACGAGCAGTACTTC.